The 11 T cell receptor beta chains reported below all come from one sample, sequenced in a study of T cells in localized non-small cell lung cancer. Profiling relied on immunoSEQ multiplex PCR, and the TCRdb table lists in-frame clones only, not all of them. The sample comprises approximately 65,000 clones, around 81% of which are singletons, and less than 5.5% rests with the top ten. The input for sequencing was PBMCs, taken before any cancer treatment. All receptors come from a man aged 40 to 75 with stage II lung adenocarcinoma.

The rearrangement joins TRBV9 to TRBJ2-3; the match to TRBD2 covers 7 bases. Unmatched junction bases numbered 3, after V lost 0 bases and J lost 2 bases. Germline CDR1 reads SGDLS; CDR2 reads YYNGEE. The CDR3 extends over 15 amino acids. CDR3: CASSVGGLYTDTQYF. DNA for the CDR3: TGTGCCAGCAGCGTAGGGGGACTATACACAGATACGCAGTATTTT. Supplemented by reference TRBV9 and TRBJ2-3, the full variable domain reads DSGVTQTPKHLITATGQRVTLRCSPRSGDLSVYWYQQSLDQGLQFLIQYYNGEERAKGNILERFSAQQFPDLHSELNLSSLELGDSALYFCASSVGGLYTDTQYFGPGTRLTVL.

This chain links TRBV5-1 with TRBJ1-1; D might be TRBD1 (5 bases). The CDR3 contains 17 residues. Trimming stripped 5 bases from V and 0 bases from J, with 20 bases between. Germline CDR1 SGHRS, CDR2 YFSETQ. The DNA for the CDR3 is TGCGCCAGCAGTTACCAGGGCCCGGGACGGGTGAACACTGAAGCTTTCTTT. Residues: CASSYQGPGRVNTEAFF. Variable domain in full (rest from reference TRBV5-1 and TRBJ1-1): KAGVTQTPRYLIKTRGQQVTLSCSPISGHRSVSWYQQTPGQGLQFLFEYFSETQRNKGNFPGRFSGRQFSNSRSEMNVSTLELGDSALYLCASSYQGPGRVNTEAFFGQGTRLTVV.

The CDR3 is CASSIAQGGYQPQHF. The DNA for the CDR3 is TGTGCCAGTAGTATAGCACAGGGAGGATATCAGCCCCAGCATTTT. The rearrangement uses TRBV19 and TRBJ1-5; D possibly corresponds to TRBD1 (6 bases). This CDR3 has 15 amino acids. The V end was cut by 1 base, the J end by 5 bases, with 12 bases between. CDR1 and CDR2 (germline): LNHDA, SQIVND (reference sequence).

There are a few counts of this clone. V gene TRBV30 combines with J gene TRBJ2-7, with 7 nucleotides matching TRBD1. The CDR3 loop spans 14 amino acids. Trimming at V came to 4 bases and at J to 2 bases, leaving 8 bases not matched to a gene. Germline V gene data show CDR1 as GTSNPN and CDR2 as SVGIG (reference sequence). CDR3 in DNA: TGTGCCTGGAAGGTTGAGGGGGCGACCTACGAGCAGTACTTC. It specifies CAWKVEGATYEQYF.

This clone came up once. The chain couples TRBV25-1 to TRBJ2-2; a weak D match, TRBD1 (5 bases). Trimming left V 4 bases short and J 4 bases short, with 16 bases between. The CDR3 consists of 16 residues. Looked up from germline, CDR1 is MGHDK and CDR2 is SYGVNS. The CDR3 spells CASSAATGRGTGELFF. The CDR3 DNA follows: TGTGCCAGCAGTGCCGCTACTGGAAGGGGCACCGGGGAGCTGTTTTTT.

In DNA form, the CDR3 reads TGTGCCAGTAGTCCCGGGACTAGCGGGAGATCGACAGATACGCAGTATTTT. Its translation is CASSPGTSGRSTDTQYF. V and J are TRBV19 and TRBJ2-3; TRBD2 matches 14 bases. The CDR3 runs 17 residues. Germline V gene sequence: CDR1 LNHDA, CDR2 SQIVND (reference sequence). The junction had 7 bases not matched to a gene; V was cut back by 5 bases and J by 3 bases. Full variable domain (remainder filled in from reference TRBV19 and TRBJ2-3): DGGITQSPKYLFRKEGQNVTLSCEQNLNHDAMYWYRQDPGQGLRLIYYSQIVNDFQKGDIAEGYSVSREKKESFPLTVTSAQKNPTAFYLCASSPGTSGRSTDTQYFGPGTRLTVL.

In this sample, this clone turned up a few times. V usage is TRBV30 and J usage is TRBJ1-5; D gene uncertain. Germline CDR1 and CDR2: GTSNPN and SVGIG (reference sequence). There are 13 residues in the CDR3. V was trimmed by 1 base and J by 4 bases, leaving 8 bases between them. The CDR3 nucleotides are TGTGCCTGGAGTGAGGGCTATAATCAGCCCCAGCATTTT. Amino acid sequence: CAWSEGYNQPQHF.

The chain combines TRBV14 with TRBJ1-1; 7 bases align to TRBD1. CDR1 and CDR2 (germline): SGHDN, FVKESK. This CDR3 spans 15 amino acids. Losses at the gene ends were 4 bases for V and 0 bases for J; bases not matched to a gene: 5. The CDR3 DNA follows: TGTGCCAGCAGCCCGCCGGGACAGTTGAACACTGAAGCTTTCTTT. This sequence encodes CASSPPGQLNTEAFF.

The chain recombines TRBV11-2 with TRBJ2-4; a possible D gene is TRBD1 (6 bases). There are 15 residues in the CDR3. Germline V gene lookup returns CDR1 SGHAT and CDR2 FQNNGV. Trimming removed 5 bases at V and 0 bases at J, with 11 bases between. As DNA, the CDR3 is TGTGCCAGCAGCCTCCAGACAGGAGCCAAAAACATTCAGTACTTC. It translates to CASSLQTGAKNIQYF.

V usage is TRBV19 and J usage is TRBJ2-1, with 10 nucleotides matching TRBD2. The germline V gene encodes CDR1 LNHDA and CDR2 SQIVND (reference sequence). This CDR3 is built from 14 residues. V was pared by 0 bases and J by 8 bases, with 1 base of the junction left unmatched. CDR3 residues: CASSIDGTSDEQFF. DNA for the CDR3: TGTGCCAGTAGTATAGATGGGACTAGCGATGAGCAGTTCTTC.

The rearrangement links TRBV19 to TRBJ1-3, with 9 bases lining up with TRBD1. V was clipped by 5 bases and J by 4 bases; unmatched bases: 6. CDR1 and CDR2 from the germline V gene are LNHDA and SQIVND (reference sequence). This CDR3 is 15 amino acids long. This CDR3 is CASSPRTGDGNTIYF. The CDR3 DNA reads TGTGCCAGTAGTCCCCGGACAGGGGACGGAAACACCATATATTTT. The full variable domain, its missing parts supplied by reference TRBV19 and TRBJ1-3, is DGGITQSPKYLFRKEGQNVTLSCEQNLNHDAMYWYRQDPGQGLRLIYYSQIVNDFQKGDIAEGYSVSREKKESFPLTVTSAQKNPTAFYLCASSPRTGDGNTIYFGEGSWLTVV.